This passage covers 18 T cell receptor beta chains from one sample sequenced in a study of regulatory T cells in long-lasting Graves disease. As to time point: persistent/refractory GD, antithyroid drugs over 5 years with positive TRAb. Making the TCR library involved RNA that had been extracted from PBMCs. TCR beta libraries were built with iRepertoire HTBI primers and Arm-PCR of CDR3 regions. TCRdb re-analysed the multiplex PCR reads in MiXCR, keeping a single row per CDR3 protein. The sample lists approximately 400,000 distinct CDR3 sequences; roughly a quarter were seen once. Sequencing was performed on peripheral blood mononuclear cells (PBMCs), taken when the disease was refractory, from a patient treated with antithyroid drugs. The source is a female donor with Graves disease.

The genes are TRBV7-2 and TRBJ2-7, with a possible D match to TRBD1 (5 bases). Germline CDR1 is SGHTA and CDR2 is FQGNSA. V shed 3 bases and J shed 0 bases, with 9 bases lying between them. The CDR3 runs to 14 residues. CDR3 DNA: TGTGCCAGCAGCTTCGACAGAAGCTCCTACGAGCAGTACTTC. Translating it yields CASSFDRSSYEQYF.

This clonotype was observed a few times. This chain links TRBV28 with TRBJ2-7, with a possible D match to TRBD2 (5 bases). The CDR3 extends over 12 amino acids. CDR1 is MDHEN and CDR2 is SYDVKM in the germline V gene. Trimming stripped 8 bases from V and 6 bases from J, with 14 bases between. CDR3 coding DNA: TGTGCCAGCGGATTTAGAGGGCTCGAGCAGTACTTC. It codes for CASGFRGLEQYF.

As concerns this clonotype: A read error may explain this, as a much larger clone is one base away. It is likely a read error, because the conserved phenylalanine at the end of the CDR3 is missing. This chain links TRBV2 with TRBJ2-5, with no clear D. V shed 5 bases and J shed 6 bases, with 13 bases lying between them. The CDR3 is 13 amino acids. CDR1 SNHLY and CDR2 FYNNEI come from the germline V gene. The CDR3, as DNA: TGTGCCAGCAGTTTAGTGGGTTTTCAGACCCAGTACCTC. This sequence encodes CASSLVGFQTQYL.

This chain joins TRBV5-8 and TRBJ2-2; 7 nucleotides agree with TRBD1. This CDR3 comprises 14 residues. V dropped 3 bases and J dropped 6; count of bases not matched to a gene: 5. The V gene's germline CDR1 is SGHTS and CDR2 YDEGEE. The CDR3 bases are TGTGCCAGCAGCTACTTGCAGGGGGCCGGGGAGCTGTTTTTT. It codes for CASSYLQGAGELFF.

This clonotype was seen a few times. The genes are TRBV18 and TRBJ1-2; TRBD1 matches 10 bases. The germline CDR1 and CDR2 sequences are KGHSH and LQKENI. Trimming at V came to 0 bases and at J to 4 bases, leaving 11 bases not matched to a gene. The CDR3 runs 18 residues. CDR3 DNA: TGTGCCAGCTCACCACCAGGGACAGGGGCATTATCCTCCTATGGCTACACCTTC. Translating it yields CASSPPGTGALSSYGYTF.

The chain is built from TRBV19 and TRBJ1-5; D gene unclear. CDR1 LNHDA and CDR2 SQIVND come from the germline V gene (reference sequence). This CDR3 is built from 16 residues. The V end was cut by 5 bases, the J end by 0 bases, with 14 bases between. DNA for the CDR3: TGTGCCAGTAGTCCCCAGGCCGGGGATAGCAATCAGCCCCAGCATTTT. It codes for CASSPQAGDSNQPQHF.

This clonotype was observed a few times. The chain couples TRBV19 to TRBJ1-5; no firm D call. The CDR3 consists of 15 residues. V was cut by 4 bases and J by 9 bases, with 19 bases left in between. Germline V gene data show CDR1 as LNHDA and CDR2 as SQIVND (reference sequence). CDR3 nucleotide sequence: TGTGCCAGTAGTAAAACTCCAGGCGGTGAGGGGCCCCAGCATTTT. It codes for CASSKTPGGEGPQHF.

The CDR3 DNA reads as TGTGCCCTAGGTACTGAAGCTTTCTTT. Its translation: CALGTEAFF. The rearrangement links TRBV6-1 to TRBJ1-1, with D hard to call. The CDR3 contains 9 residues. V was cut by 11 bases and J by 5 bases, with 6 bases left in between. Per the germline V gene, CDR1 is MNHNS and CDR2 is SASEGT.

This clonotype has at least ten counts. The rearrangement links TRBV27 to TRBJ2-5; TRBD1 is a possible D gene (5 bases). This CDR3 region has 14 residues. The V gene lost 1 base and the J gene lost 2 bases, with 8 bases spanning the gap. CDR1 and CDR2 (germline): MNHEY, SMNVEV (reference sequence). CDR3 nucleotide sequence: TGTGCCAGCAGTTTATTTGGGGCTCAAGAGACCCAGTACTTC. Translating gives CASSLFGAQETQYF.

This clonotype was seen more than once but under ten times. The chain joins TRBV9 to TRBJ1-5; D not resolved. Between the trimmed V and J ends, which lost 5 bases and 6 bases, there was a span of 12 bases. This CDR3 has 13 residues. Germline values: CDR1 SGDLS, CDR2 YYNGEE. The chain's CDR3 is CASSGGPAQPQHF. The CDR3 bases are TGTGCCAGCAGTGGCGGACCGGCTCAGCCCCAGCATTTT.

This chain connects TRBV6-9 to TRBJ2-2; 10 bases fit TRBD2. This CDR3 has 17 residues. Germline CDR1 reads MNHGY; CDR2 reads SVAAGI. Trimming took 3 bases from V and 1 from J; bases not matched to a gene: 5. CDR3 DNA sequence: TGTGCCAGCAGTTACCTAGGACTAGCGGAGAACACCGGGGAGCTGTTTTTT. It translates to CASSYLGLAENTGELFF.

A few counts support this clonotype. V usage is TRBV3-1 and J usage is TRBJ1-5; TRBD1 aligns across 7 bases. Per the germline V gene, CDR1 is LGHDT and CDR2 is YNNKEL (reference sequence). This CDR3 has 17 amino acids. V was pared by 1 base and J by 7 bases, with 13 bases of the junction left unmatched. CDR3 loop: CASSQARYGQERQPQHF. CDR3 sequence (DNA): TGTGCCAGCAGCCAAGCTAGATACGGACAGGAGAGACAGCCCCAGCATTTT.

For this clonotype: Germline is not matched at one junction end, which may reflect a read error. The rearrangement joins TRBV7-2 to TRBJ2-5; D gene ambiguous. This CDR3 is 14 amino acids long. Germline CDR1 is SGHTA and CDR2 is FQGNSA. In nucleotides, the CDR3 is TGTGCCGGCAGCTCCGACACTTACCAAGAGTCCCAGTACTTC. As protein: CAGSSDTYQESQYF.

The chain joins TRBV4-3 to TRBJ2-2, with TRBD2 matching over 13 bases. The germline CDR1 and CDR2 sequences are LGHNA and YSLEER. This CDR3 is 17 amino acids long. Trimming at V came to 4 bases and at J to 2 bases, leaving 4 bases not matched to a gene. CDR3 amino acids: CASSPGTSGINTGELFF. The CDR3 nucleotides read TGCGCCAGCAGCCCCGGGACTAGCGGGATAAACACCGGGGAGCTGTTTTTT.

There are a few counts of this clonotype. This chain uses TRBV19 with TRBJ1-2; tentatively, D is TRBD1 (6 bases). This CDR3 spans 15 amino acids. The V end lost 4 bases, the J end lost 2 bases, and 14 bases lay between the germline ends. CDR1 is LNHDA and CDR2 is SQIVND in the germline V gene (reference sequence). This CDR3 is CASSSHREGNYGYTF. CDR3 in DNA: TGTGCCAGTAGTAGCCACAGGGAAGGGAACTATGGCTACACCTTC. Using reference TRBV19 and TRBJ1-2 for the parts outside the CDR3, the full variable domain is DGGITQSPKYLFRKEGQNVTLSCEQNLNHDAMYWYRQDPGQGLRLIYYSQIVNDFQKGDIAEGYSVSREKKESFPLTVTSAQKNPTAFYLCASSSHREGNYGYTFGSGTRLTVV.

This chain joins TRBV6-2 or TRBV6-3 and TRBJ2-1; 9 nucleotides agree with TRBD1. After removal of 5 bases from V and 15 bases from J, the junction contained 11 bases not matched to a gene. CDR3 length: 13 amino acids. The germline V gene has CDR1 MNHEY and CDR2 SVGEGT. CDR3 in amino acids: CASSAGTGSFGFF. DNA for the CDR3: TGTGCCAGCAGTGCCGGGACAGGGTCCTTCGGGTTCTTC.

The chain recombines TRBV10-3 with TRBJ1-1; a possible D gene is TRBD1 (5 bases). V was trimmed by 8 bases and J by 4 bases, leaving 8 bases between them. The CDR3 is made up of 11 amino acids. Germline V gene lookup returns CDR1 ENHRY and CDR2 SYGVKD. The CDR3 DNA is TGTGCCATCCTCGGGGGCACTGAAGCTTTCTTT. It specifies CAILGGTEAFF.

In its sample, this clonotype was seen a few times. The chain employs TRBV30 and TRBJ1-5, with 9 bases lining up with TRBD1. CDR3 length: 18 amino acids. Per the germline V gene, CDR1 is GTSNPN and CDR2 is SVGIG (reference sequence). Unmatched junction bases numbered 13, after V lost 4 bases and J lost 0 bases. The CDR3 DNA follows: TGTGCCTGGACGAGACAGGGGGAAGCGTCTTATAGCAATCAGCCCCAGCATTTT. Its protein is CAWTRQGEASYSNQPQHF.